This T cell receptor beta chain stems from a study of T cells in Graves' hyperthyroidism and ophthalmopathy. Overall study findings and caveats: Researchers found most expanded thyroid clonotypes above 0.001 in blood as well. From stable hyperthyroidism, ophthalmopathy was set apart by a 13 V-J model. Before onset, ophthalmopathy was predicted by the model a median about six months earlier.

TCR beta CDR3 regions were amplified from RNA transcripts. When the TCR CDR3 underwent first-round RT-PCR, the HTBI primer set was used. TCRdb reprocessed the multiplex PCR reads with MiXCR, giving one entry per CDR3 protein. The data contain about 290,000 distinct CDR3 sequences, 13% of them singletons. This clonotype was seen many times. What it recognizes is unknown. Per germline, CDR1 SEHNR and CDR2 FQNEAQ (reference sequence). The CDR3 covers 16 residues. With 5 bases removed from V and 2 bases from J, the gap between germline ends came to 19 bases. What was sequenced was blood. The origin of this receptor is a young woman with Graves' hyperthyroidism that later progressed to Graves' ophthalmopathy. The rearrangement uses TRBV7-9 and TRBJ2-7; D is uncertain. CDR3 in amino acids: CASSPGWSGTTYEQYF. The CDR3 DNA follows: TGTGCCAGCAGCCCCGGATGGTCAGGAACGACCTACGAGCAGTACTTC.